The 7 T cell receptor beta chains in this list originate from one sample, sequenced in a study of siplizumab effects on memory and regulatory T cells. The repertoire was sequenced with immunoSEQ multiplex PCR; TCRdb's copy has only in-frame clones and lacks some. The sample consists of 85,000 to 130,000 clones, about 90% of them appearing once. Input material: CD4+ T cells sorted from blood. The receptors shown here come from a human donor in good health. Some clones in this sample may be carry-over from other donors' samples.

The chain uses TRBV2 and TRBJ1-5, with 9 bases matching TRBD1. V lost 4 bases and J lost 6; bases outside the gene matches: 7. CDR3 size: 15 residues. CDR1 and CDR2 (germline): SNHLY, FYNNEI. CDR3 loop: CASSVLTGGVQPQHF. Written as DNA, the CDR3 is TGTGCCAGCAGTGTTTTGACAGGGGGTGTTCAGCCCCAGCATTTT.

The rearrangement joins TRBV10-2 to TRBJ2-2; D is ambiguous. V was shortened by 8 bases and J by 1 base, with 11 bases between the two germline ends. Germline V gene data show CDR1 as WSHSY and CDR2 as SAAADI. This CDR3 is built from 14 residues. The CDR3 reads CASERQLNTGELFF. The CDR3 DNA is TGCGCCAGCGAGAGACAACTGAACACCGGGGAGCTGTTTTTT.

The CDR3 is CATSREDRAKLFF. The CDR3 bases are TGTGCCACCAGCAGAGAGGACCGGGCAAAACTGTTTTTT. J is TRBJ1-4 and V is TRBV15; D unclear. CDR1 and CDR2 from the germline V gene are LNHNV and YYDKDF (reference sequence). Trimming took off 0 bases at V and 10 bases at J, with 9 bases between the two ends. The length of the CDR3 is 13 residues.

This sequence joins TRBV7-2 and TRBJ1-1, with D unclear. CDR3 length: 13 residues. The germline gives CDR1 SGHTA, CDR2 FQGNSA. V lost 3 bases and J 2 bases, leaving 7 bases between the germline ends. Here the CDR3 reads CASSFQPNTEAFF. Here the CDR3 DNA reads TGTGCCAGCAGCTTCCAGCCCAACACTGAAGCTTTCTTT.

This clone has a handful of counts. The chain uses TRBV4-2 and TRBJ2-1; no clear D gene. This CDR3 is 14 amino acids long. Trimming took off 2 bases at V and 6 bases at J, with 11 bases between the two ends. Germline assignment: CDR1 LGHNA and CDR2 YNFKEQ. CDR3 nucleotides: TGTGCCAGCAGCCAAAGAGGTACCCTCAATGAGCAGTTCTTC. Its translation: CASSQRGTLNEQFF.

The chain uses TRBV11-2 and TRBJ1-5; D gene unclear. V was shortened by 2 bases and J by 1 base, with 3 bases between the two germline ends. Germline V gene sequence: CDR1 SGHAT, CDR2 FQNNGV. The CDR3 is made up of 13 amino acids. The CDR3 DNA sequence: TGTGCCAGCAGCTTATGGAGCAATCAGCCCCAGCATTTT. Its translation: CASSLWSNQPQHF.

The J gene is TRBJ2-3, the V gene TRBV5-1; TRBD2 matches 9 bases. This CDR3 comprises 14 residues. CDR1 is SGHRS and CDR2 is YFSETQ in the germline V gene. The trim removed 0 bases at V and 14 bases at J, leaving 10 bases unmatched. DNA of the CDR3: TGCGCCAGCAGCTTGGAAGGTAGCGGGAGTTGGTGGTATTTT. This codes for CASSLEGSGSWWYF. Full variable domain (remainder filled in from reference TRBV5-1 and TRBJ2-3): KAGVTQTPRYLIKTRGQQVTLSCSPISGHRSVSWYQQTPGQGLQFLFEYFSETQRNKGNFPGRFSGRQFSNSRSEMNVSTLELGDSALYLCASSLEGSGSWWYFGPGTRLTVL.